This TCR beta chain was recorded in a study of cytomegalovirus exposure and HLA in healthy donors. The data were produced by immunoSEQ multiplex PCR, yet TCRdb's version contains in-frame clones alone and is incomplete. The table lists roughly 98,000 clones, roughly 89% of them singletons. Trimming left V 2 bases short and J 2 bases short, with 13 bases between. This CDR3 comprises 15 residues. CDR1 and CDR2 (germline): SGHAT, FQDESV (reference sequence). The chain carries TRBV11-1 and TRBJ2-7; D might be TRBD2 (6 bases). The sequencing input was PBMCs. This TCR derives from a woman aged 25-40 years in good health and CMV-seronegative. CDR3 coding DNA: TGTGCCAGCAGCTTATTTGGTGGGGGGACCTACGAGCAGTACTTC. Translating it yields CASSLFGGGTYEQYF.